This is a list of T cell receptor beta chains from one sample in a study of T cell responses to AZD1222 COVID-19 vaccine. The method was immunoSEQ multiplex PCR; TCRdb's version includes in-frame clones alone and lacks a portion of them. The data contain more than 100,000 clones, 80% to 95% of them singletons. The source material was peripheral blood, sampled 28 days after the second AZD1222 dose. The origin of the receptors is an adult who received the AZD1222 COVID-19 vaccine. Both conserved end residues are part of each CDR3. D genes are given only for firm matches. Part of the rows lack a size; the others show once, few, many or a class for expanded clones.

CDR3aa,CDR3nt,d_gene,abundance,v_gene,j_gene
CASSKLGQGTGNTIYF,TGTGCCAGCTCAAAACTCGGACAGGGGACTGGAAACACCATATATTTT,TRBD1,-,TRBV18,TRBJ1-3
CATPPGNQETQYF,TGTGCCACCCCCCCGGGGAATCAAGAGACCCAGTACTTC,-,-,TRBV2,TRBJ2-5
CASSSRDHYGYTF,TGTGCCAGCAGTTCCCGGGACCACTATGGCTACACCTTC,-,-,TRBV28,TRBJ1-2
CASTWRPDRANYGYTF,TGTGCCAGTACTTGGCGACCGGACAGAGCTAACTATGGCTACACCTTC,-,-,TRBV19,TRBJ1-2
CASSLYGNTIYF,TGTGCCAGCAGCTTATACGGGAACACCATATATTTT,-,once,TRBV7-9,TRBJ1-3
CASSLNSRGFADTQYF,TGCGCCAGCAGCTTGAATTCTAGGGGTTTCGCAGATACGCAGTATTTT,-,once,TRBV5-1,TRBJ2-3
CARSPLGQGSGYGYTF,TGTGCCAGAAGCCCCCTCGGACAGGGTAGCGGCTATGGCTACACCTTC,TRBD1,-,TRBV5-3,TRBJ1-2
CATSRDGNSGNTIYF,TGTGCCACCAGCAGAGACGGGAACTCTGGAAACACCATATATTTT,-,once,TRBV15,TRBJ1-3
CASSLTGQGIDEQYF,TGTGCCAGCAGCTTAACCGGACAGGGGATTGACGAGCAGTACTTC,TRBD1,-,TRBV7-2,TRBJ2-7
CASSLALGANTEAFF,TGTGCCAGCAGCTTGGCCTTGGGGGCGAACACTGAAGCTTTCTTT,-,-,TRBV7-6,TRBJ1-1
CSVAGKWSRVGYTF,TGCAGCGTTGCAGGAAAATGGTCAAGGGTGGGCTACACCTTC,-,-,TRBV29-1,TRBJ1-2
CASSLASGGYSYNEQFF,TGCGCCAGCAGCTTGGCTAGCGGGGGGTACTCCTACAATGAGCAGTTCTTC,TRBD2,once,TRBV5-1,TRBJ2-1
CASSLGGNLNEQFF,TGTGCCAGCAGCTTAGGGGGCAACTTGAATGAGCAGTTCTTC,-,-,TRBV7-9,TRBJ2-1
CASRNQGSPTYEQYF,TGTGCCAGCAGGAACCAGGGGTCCCCAACCTACGAGCAGTACTTC,-,-,TRBV28,TRBJ2-7
CASSFAGGQAPEQYF,TGTGCCAGCAGCTTCGCAGGGGGCCAGGCGCCCGAGCAGTACTTC,TRBD1,-,TRBV5-5,TRBJ2-7
CASGSPSGGNTEAFF,TGTGCTAGTGGTTCTCCCTCAGGGGGAAACACTGAAGCTTTCTTT,TRBD1,-,TRBV12-5,TRBJ1-1